This T cell receptor beta chain was identified in a study of T-cell memory formation after mild COVID-19. Overall study results and limits: Confirmation was lacking for SARS-CoV-2 specificity of second-wave clones that peaked on day 37. A second wave expanding day 15 to 37 was CD4+-biased; contracting clones were balanced.

Comments on this clonotype: What it binds is not known.

One entry per CDR3 protein results from TCRdb running MiXCR on the 5' RACE reads. The sample contains some 330,000 distinct CDR3 sequences, around 21% of which appear only once. The TCR originated in an adult woman who had mild COVID-19 (a few samples of this study predate the infection). Cell type and time point are not known. Sequenced material: PBMCs or a T cell subset sorted from them (not recorded which).

CDR3 amino acids: CASSPEGGAYEQYF. The CDR3, as DNA: TGTGCCAGCTCACCGGAAGGGGGGGCTTACGAGCAGTACTTC. V usage is TRBV18 and J usage is TRBJ2-7, with D tentatively TRBD2 (7 bases). The CDR3 has 14 amino acids. CDR1 is KGHSH and CDR2 is LQKENI in the germline V gene. The V gene lost 3 bases and the J gene lost 4 bases, with 13 bases spanning the gap.